This TCR beta chain is from a study of shared clonotypes between healthy human individuals. Germline values: CDR1 MDHEN, CDR2 SYDVKM. This CDR3 spans 12 amino acids. V lost 4 bases to trimming and J lost 8 bases, with 10 bases between them. Assay execution took place at the deep level. TCRdb's table, derived via immunoSEQ multiplex PCR, lists solely in-frame clones and lacks some. This sample yields a few million clones, of which approximately 94% are seen a single time; 0.1% to 0.15% belongs to the top ten. The sample taken for sequencing was naive CD4+ T cells sorted from blood. Subset noted: CD45RA+ positively selected. The chain has TRBV28 and TRBJ2-3; D not certain. This receptor was taken from a man between 18 and 29 years old in good health. CDR3 in DNA: TGTGCCAGCAGTTCTAATCGTCCTACGCAGTATTTT. It specifies CASSSNRPTQYF.